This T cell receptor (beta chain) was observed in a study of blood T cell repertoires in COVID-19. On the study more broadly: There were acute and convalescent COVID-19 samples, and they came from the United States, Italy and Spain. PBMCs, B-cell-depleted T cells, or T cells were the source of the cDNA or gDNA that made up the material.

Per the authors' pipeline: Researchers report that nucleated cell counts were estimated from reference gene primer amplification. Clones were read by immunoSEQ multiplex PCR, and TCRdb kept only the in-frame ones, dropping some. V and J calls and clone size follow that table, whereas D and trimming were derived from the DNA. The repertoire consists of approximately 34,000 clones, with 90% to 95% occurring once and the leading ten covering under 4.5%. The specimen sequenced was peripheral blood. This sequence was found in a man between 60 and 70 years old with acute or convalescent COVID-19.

The CDR3 bases are TGCGCCAGCAGCTGGCCGGAGACAGGGGTCGGGGATACGCAGTATTTT. This codes for CASSWPETGVGDTQYF. The chain employs TRBV5-1 and TRBJ2-3; 8 nucleotides match TRBD1. The length of the CDR3 is 16 residues. Germline CDR1 and CDR2: SGHRS and YFSETQ. Trimming took 3 bases from V and 6 from J; bases not matched to a gene: 12.